The 26 T cell receptor beta chains listed next were all sequenced from one sample in a study of blood T cell repertoires in COVID-19. TCRdb keeps only in-frame clones here, not all; method: immunoSEQ multiplex PCR. The sample lists about 97,000 clones; approximately 92% were seen once. The specimen sequenced was peripheral blood. The receptors come from a woman aged 45-59 years with COVID-19, enrolled during active disease.

This clone was observed once. V and J are TRBV2 and TRBJ2-2, with D maybe TRBD2 (6 bases). CDR1 and CDR2 (germline): SNHLY, FYNNEI. The CDR3 sequence is 14 residues long. V shed 8 bases and J shed 1 base, with 11 bases lying between them. CDR3 coding DNA: TGTGCCAGCCGGGACTCGAAGAACACCGGGGAGCTGTTTTTT. It is translated as CASRDSKNTGELFF.

This chain joins TRBV5-4 and TRBJ2-2; the match to TRBD2 covers 11 bases. CDR1 and CDR2 (germline): SGHNT, YYREEE (reference sequence). Trimming at V came to 5 bases and at J to 7 bases, leaving 13 bases not matched to a gene. The CDR3 is made up of 17 amino acids. Here the CDR3 DNA reads TGTGCCAGCAGTCCAATTAGCGGGGGGGCCAAGAACGGGGAGCTGTTTTTT. Its protein is CASSPISGGAKNGELFF.

V usage is TRBV7-9 and J usage is TRBJ1-1, with D perhaps matching TRBD1 (6 bases). Germline V gene data show CDR1 as SEHNR and CDR2 as FQNEAQ (reference sequence). CDR3 length equals 14 residues. The V end was cut by 5 bases, the J end by 1 base, with 11 bases between. The CDR3 is CASSPGEWNTEAFF. The CDR3 DNA is TGTGCCAGCAGCCCAGGGGAGTGGAACACTGAAGCTTTCTTT.

The table lists this clone with a few counts. The J gene is TRBJ1-1, the V gene TRBV30, with D possibly being TRBD1 (6 bases). Trimming stripped 3 bases from V and 2 bases from J, with 16 bases between. Germline V gives CDR1 GTSNPN, CDR2 SVGIG (reference sequence). This CDR3 has 15 amino acids. The CDR3 here is CAWRDRDIRNTEAFF. CDR3 coding DNA: TGTGCCTGGAGAGATAGGGACATCCGAAACACTGAAGCTTTCTTT. Filled out from reference TRBV30 and TRBJ1-1, the complete variable domain reads SQTIHQWPATLVQPVGSPLSLECTVEGTSNPNLYWYRQAAGRGLQLLFYSVGIGQISSEVPQNLSASRPQDRQFILSSKKLLLSDSGFYLCAWRDRDIRNTEAFFGQGTRLTVV.

This sequence joins TRBV6-6 and TRBJ2-3; D might be TRBD2 (6 bases). The germline gives CDR1 MNHNY, CDR2 SVGAGI (reference sequence). Trimming pared 10 bases from V and 0 bases from J, leaving 11 bases between. The CDR3 sequence is 13 residues long. CDR3 DNA sequence: TGTGCCACCAATAGCGGTAGCACAGATACGCAGTATTTT. Translated, it gives CATNSGSTDTQYF.

Only one count was recorded for this clone. The chain is built from TRBV19 and TRBJ2-1; 7 bases are a match to TRBD1. Trimming cost V 5 bases and J 1 base; bases outside gene matches: 8. This CDR3 spans 16 amino acids. From germline, CDR1 is LNHDA and CDR2 SQIVND (reference sequence). CDR3 protein: CASSAPDRPSYNEQFF. The CDR3 nucleotides are TGTGCCAGTAGTGCCCCGGACAGGCCATCCTACAATGAGCAGTTCTTC.

V is TRBV2 and J is TRBJ2-3; TRBD1 matches at 7 bases. The germline V gene has CDR1 SNHLY and CDR2 FYNNEI. The CDR3 is 17 amino acids. Unmatched junction bases numbered 14, after V lost 8 bases and J lost 0 bases. Written as DNA, the CDR3 is TGTGCCAGCCAGGGGCCGGGGACAGTGACTAGCACAGATACGCAGTATTTT. This gives the protein CASQGPGTVTSTDTQYF.

The V call is TRBV19, the J call TRBJ1-1; TRBD1 aligns across 7 bases. CDR1 is LNHDA, CDR2 SQIVND, per germline (reference sequence). Trimming removed 7 bases from V and 5 bases from J; junction bases left unmatched: 13. The CDR3 loop spans 15 amino acids. The CDR3 DNA is TGTGCCAGTACCCACGGAAGGGGGCAGGGAACTGAAGCTTTCTTT. This encodes CASTHGRGQGTEAFF.

The chain employs TRBV3-1 (or the pseudogene TRBV3-2) and TRBJ1-3; D uncertain. CDR3 size: 13 residues. With 1 base removed from V and 4 bases from J, the gap between germline ends came to 5 bases. From germline, CDR1 is LGHDT and CDR2 YNNKEL (reference sequence). CDR3 protein: CASSQVRGNTIYF. DNA for the CDR3: TGTGCCAGCAGCCAAGTACGGGGAAACACCATATATTTT.

The rearrangement joins TRBV7-6 to TRBJ2-1, with 7 bases fitting TRBD1. V lost 6 bases to trimming and J lost 9 bases; unmatched junction nucleotides: 11. This CDR3 comprises 14 residues. Germline V lookup: CDR1 SGHVS, CDR2 FNYEAQ. The CDR3 region is CASSQTRAGGEQFF. DNA for the CDR3: TGTGCCAGCAGTCAAACCCGGGCAGGGGGTGAGCAGTTCTTC.

J is TRBJ2-3 and V is TRBV7-9; TRBD2 aligns across 11 bases. Germline V gives CDR1 SEHNR, CDR2 FQNEAQ (reference sequence). The V and J ends lost 6 bases and 0 bases, in that order; junction bases with no gene match: 5. The CDR3 is made up of 16 amino acids. The CDR3 coding sequence is TGTGCCAGCAGTCGTCTAGCGGGGGGCAGCACAGATACGCAGTATTTT. Translating gives CASSRLAGGSTDTQYF.

The V gene is TRBV13, the J gene TRBJ2-3; TRBD2 aligns across 8 bases. The V segment lost 3 bases and the J segment 2 bases; nucleotides outside the gene matches: 4. Germline assignment: CDR1 PRHDT and CDR2 FYEKMQ (reference sequence). The CDR3 is made up of 15 amino acids. The DNA of the CDR3 is TGTGCCAGCAGCTTGCGGGGGGCCTACACAGATACGCAGTATTTT. This sequence encodes CASSLRGAYTDTQYF.

CDR3 sequence: CASSLTGNQPQHF. As DNA, the CDR3 is TGTGCCAGCAGCCTGACAGGGAATCAGCCCCAGCATTTT. This chain connects TRBV13 to TRBJ1-5; 7 bases line up with TRBD1. The germline V gene encodes CDR1 PRHDT and CDR2 FYEKMQ (reference sequence). V gave up 5 bases and J gave up 4 bases; unmatched junction bases: 2. The CDR3 sequence is 13 residues long.

V usage is TRBV7-3 and J usage is TRBJ2-2; the D is unclear. This CDR3 contains 18 residues. V was trimmed by 3 bases and J by 2 bases, leaving 19 bases between them. Germline CDR1 and CDR2: SGHTA and FQGTGA. CDR3 in amino acids: CASSFLATSRYNTGELFF. DNA for the CDR3: TGTGCCAGCAGCTTTTTAGCTACATCACGATATAACACCGGGGAGCTGTTTTTT. Using reference TRBV7-3 and TRBJ2-2 for the parts outside the CDR3, the full variable domain is GAGVSQTPSNKVTEKGKYVELRCDPISGHTALYWYRQSLGQGPEFLIYFQGTGAADDSGLPNDRFFAVRPEGSVSTLKIQRTERGDSAVYLCASSFLATSRYNTGELFFGEGSRLTVL.

The chain combines TRBV11-2 with TRBJ1-2; a possible D gene is TRBD1 (6 bases). Germline CDR1 reads SGHAT; CDR2 reads FQNNGV. Trimming took 5 bases from V and 9 from J, leaving 16 bases between them. The CDR3 spans 13 residues. CDR3 in amino acids: CASSPRRGGSYTF. Here the CDR3 DNA reads TGTGCCAGCAGCCCGCGGAGGGGGGGAAGCTACACCTTC.

The rearrangement links TRBV20-1 to TRBJ1-6, with D possibly being TRBD1 (5 bases). Trimming took off 3 bases at V and 7 bases at J, with 16 bases between the two ends. Germline lookup yields CDR1 DFQATT and CDR2 SNEGSKA (reference sequence). The CDR3 totals 15 residues. CDR3 in amino acids: CSASGGGSGNSPLHF. DNA of the CDR3: TGCAGTGCTAGTGGGGGGGGTTCGGGAAATTCACCCCTCCACTTT.

The CDR3 sequence is CATSDFTANGYTF. CDR3 sequence (DNA): TGTGCCACCAGTGATTTCACAGCAAATGGCTACACCTTC. The chain employs TRBV24-1 and TRBJ1-2; D is unclear. The CDR3 totals 13 residues. CDR1 KGHDR and CDR2 SFDVKD come from the germline V gene. Trimming stripped 1 base from V and 6 bases from J, with 8 bases between.

The chain recombines TRBV7-8 with TRBJ1-1; tentatively, D is TRBD1 (5 bases). CDR1 SGHVS and CDR2 FQNEAQ come from the germline V gene. V was shortened by 3 bases and J by 1 base, with 18 bases between the two germline ends. This CDR3 contains 17 residues. The CDR3 region is CASSLMRPVQANTEAFF. The CDR3, as DNA: TGTGCCAGCAGCTTGATGCGACCGGTACAGGCGAACACTGAAGCTTTCTTT.

The rearrangement joins TRBV6-5 to TRBJ2-2; 8 nucleotides match TRBD1. V lost 3 bases to trimming and J lost 6 bases; unmatched junction nucleotides: 9. This CDR3 contains 16 residues. Germline assignment: CDR1 MNHEY and CDR2 SVGAGI. This CDR3 reads CASSYQGQERPGELFF. For the CDR3, the DNA is TGTGCCAGCAGTTATCAGGGACAGGAGCGGCCCGGGGAGCTGTTTTTT.

The chain uses TRBV16 and TRBJ1-4; 8 nucleotides match TRBD1. Germline V gives CDR1 KGHSY, CDR2 FQNENV. The junction had 15 bases not matched to a gene; V was cut back by 4 bases and J by 8 bases. There are 17 residues in the CDR3. This CDR3 reads CASSRIREQGGNEKLFF. In DNA form, the CDR3 reads TGTGCCAGCAGCCGGATCCGCGAACAGGGGGGAAACGAAAAACTGTTTTTT.

A word on this clone: Different DNA sequences within this sample yield the same CDR3. The J gene is TRBJ1-5, the V gene TRBV19; perhaps TRBD1 as D (5 bases). V was trimmed by 9 bases and J by 7 bases, leaving 19 bases between them. The CDR3 runs to 14 residues. In germline, CDR1 is LNHDA, CDR2 SQIVND (reference sequence). DNA of the CDR3: TGTGCCAGCCACCTAGGAGGGGCCGAACAGCCCCAGCATTTT. This codes for CASHLGGAEQPQHF. The full variable domain, with the rest looked up from reference TRBV19 and TRBJ1-5, is DGGITQSPKYLFRKEGQNVTLSCEQNLNHDAMYWYRQDPGQGLRLIYYSQIVNDFQKGDIAEGYSVSREKKESFPLTVTSAQKNPTAFYLCASHLGGAEQPQHFGDGTRLSIL.

This clone was recorded a few times. This chain connects TRBV6-1 to TRBJ2-3, with 11 bases that match TRBD1. There are 17 residues in the CDR3. In germline, CDR1 is MNHNS, CDR2 SASEGT. With 1 base clipped from V and 6 bases from J, the junction kept 9 bases outside the gene matches. The CDR3 here is CASSEVPRTGGADTQYF. CDR3 DNA sequence: TGTGCCAGCAGTGAAGTTCCCCGGACAGGGGGCGCGGATACGCAGTATTTT.

V and J are TRBV5-6 and TRBJ1-2; no definite D call. Trimming pared 1 base from V and 5 bases from J, leaving 12 bases between. The germline gives CDR1 SGHDT, CDR2 YYEEEE. This CDR3 has 14 residues. CDR3 region: CASSLLASDYGYTF. In DNA, the CDR3 is TGTGCCAGCAGCTTGTTAGCCTCGGATTATGGCTACACCTTC.

This chain connects TRBV19 to TRBJ2-1, with 8 bases aligning to TRBD1. CDR1 is LNHDA and CDR2 is SQIVND in the germline V gene (reference sequence). The CDR3 consists of 14 residues. V shed 5 bases, J shed 7 bases, and the junction held 7 bases outside the gene matches. The CDR3 spells CASSVNRGLNEQFF. The DNA of the CDR3 is TGTGCCAGTAGTGTAAACAGGGGGTTAAATGAGCAGTTCTTC. Using reference TRBV19 and TRBJ2-1 for the parts outside the CDR3, the full variable domain is DGGITQSPKYLFRKEGQNVTLSCEQNLNHDAMYWYRQDPGQGLRLIYYSQIVNDFQKGDIAEGYSVSREKKESFPLTVTSAQKNPTAFYLCASSVNRGLNEQFFGPGTRLTVL.

The chain couples TRBV27 to TRBJ1-5; D is unclear. Per germline, CDR1 MNHEY and CDR2 SMNVEV (reference sequence). V was pared by 3 bases and J by 4 bases, with 7 bases between. This CDR3 is built from 13 residues. CDR3 sequence reads: CASSFGGNQPQHF. The CDR3 DNA follows: TGTGCCAGCAGTTTTGGCGGGAATCAGCCCCAGCATTTT.

The J gene is TRBJ1-4, the V gene TRBV30, with D unclear. CDR1 GTSNPN and CDR2 SVGIG come from the germline V gene (reference sequence). This CDR3 spans 14 amino acids. The CDR3 sequence: CAVRTNVWNEKLFF. The CDR3 nucleotides are TGTGCGGTGAGAACGAATGTATGGAATGAAAAACTGTTTTTT.